The source of this TCR beta chain is a study of T cell responses to AZD1222 COVID-19 vaccine. The study's findings and limits: After the peak T cell response, and only then, were repertoires sampled. Per reports, nearly half of all spike-specific TCRs target regions that are unmutated in variants.

V lost 8 bases and J 3 bases, leaving 23 bases between the germline ends. The CDR3 runs to 17 residues. CDR1 WSHSY and CDR2 SAAADI come from the germline V gene. TCRdb's copy holds only in-frame clones and misses some; the assay was immunoSEQ multiplex PCR. The top ten hold 3.5% to 4% of the sample, which has 150,000 to 200,000 clones, around 94% seen once. Note on this clone: Antigen unknown.

The sequences come from peripheral blood, collected 28 days after the second dose of the MenACWY control vaccine. The source is an adult who received the MenACWY meningococcal vaccine as a control. The chain is built from TRBV10-2 and TRBJ2-1, with a tentative D call TRBD2 (5 bases). Here the CDR3 reads CASGERITPLYYNEQFF. DNA of the CDR3: TGCGCCAGCGGGGAGAGAATAACCCCTCTATACTACAATGAGCAGTTCTTC.